The clone carrying this TCR beta chain occurred many times. Antigen specificity is unknown. The V end was cut by 1 base, the J end by 0 bases, with 8 bases between. The length of the CDR3 is 15 residues. Germline values: CDR1 MNHNS, CDR2 SASEGT. Conversion of TCR transcripts into cDNA relied on 5'RACE template switching, which added a universal primer site and UMIs. TCRdb reprocessed the 5' RACE reads with MiXCR, giving one entry per CDR3 protein. The data contain 110,000 to 150,000 distinct CDR3 sequences, 6.6% of them singletons. This sample was taken from a study of T cells after yellow fever vaccination. General observations from the study: FACS-sorted repertoires might harbor abundant contaminating clonotypes from the bulk population. Though weaker, the secondary response peaked faster, on day 5 versus 15. Once the booster was given, most primary-vaccination clones reappeared, at about 97% for CD4 and roughly 86% for CD8.

The TCR originated in a man aged 30-40 years who received the YFV17D yellow fever vaccine. The chain employs TRBV6-1 and TRBJ2-3; the D is unclear. The sample was CD4+ T cells sorted from PBMCs, taken 10 days after the yellow fever booster vaccination. Here the CDR3 reads CASSEVKTSTDTQYF. The CDR3 DNA reads TGTGCCAGCAGTGAAGTGAAAACAAGCACAGATACGCAGTATTTT.